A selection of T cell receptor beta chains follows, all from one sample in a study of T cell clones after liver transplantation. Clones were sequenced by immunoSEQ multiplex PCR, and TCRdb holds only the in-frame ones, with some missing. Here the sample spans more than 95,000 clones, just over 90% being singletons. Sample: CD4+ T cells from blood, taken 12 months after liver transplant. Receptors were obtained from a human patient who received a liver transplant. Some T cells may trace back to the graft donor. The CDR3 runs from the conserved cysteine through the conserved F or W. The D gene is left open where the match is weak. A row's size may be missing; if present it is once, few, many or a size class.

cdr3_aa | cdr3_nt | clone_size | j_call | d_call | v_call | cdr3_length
CASSQEGGRELFF | TGTGCCAGCAGCCAAGAAGGCGGTAGGGAGCTGTTTTTT | . | TRBJ2-2 | . | TRBV4-2 | 13
CASSYSTTESRLFF | TGTGCCAGCAGTTACTCGACGACGGAATCCCGACTGTTTTTT | . | TRBJ1-4 | . | TRBV6-5 | 14
CASSRLAGGYEQYF | TGTGCCAGCAGCCGACTAGCGGGAGGCTACGAGCAGTACTTC | . | TRBJ2-7 | TRBD2 | TRBV27 | 14
CASSLAGPYEQYF | TGCGCCAGCAGCTTAGCGGGTCCCTACGAGCAGTACTTC | . | TRBJ2-7 | . | TRBV5-1 | 13
CASRVFDKWEQYF | TGTGCCAGCAGGGTCTTCGACAAGTGGGAGCAGTACTTC | . | TRBJ2-7 | . | TRBV6-4 | 13
CASSSPPGGLPDTQYF | TGTGCCAGCAGCTCCCCCCCGGGAGGTCTTCCAGATACGCAGTATTTT | . | TRBJ2-3 | . | TRBV21-1 | 16
CASSLAGANVLTF | TGTGCCAGCAGCTTAGCCGGGGCCAACGTCCTGACTTTC | . | TRBJ2-6 | . | TRBV5-4 | 13
CASRRSGRSGDEQFF | TGCGCCAGCAGACGGAGCGGGAGATCTGGGGATGAGCAGTTCTTC | . | TRBJ2-1 | TRBD2 | TRBV5-1 | 15
CASTRLAGHYEQYF | TGTGCCAGCACCAGACTAGCGGGACACTACGAGCAGTACTTC | . | TRBJ2-7 | TRBD2 | TRBV27 | 14
CASSEGLAGGQETQYF | TGTGCCAGCAGCGAGGGACTAGCGGGAGGACAAGAGACCCAGTACTTC | . | TRBJ2-5 | TRBD2 | TRBV2 | 16
CASSYSGLSNQPQHF | TGTGCCAGCAGTTACTCGGGGCTCAGCAATCAGCCCCAGCATTTT | once | TRBJ1-5 | . | TRBV6-6 | 15
CASCTGGGLRPEQFF | TGTGCCAGCTGCACAGGGGGCGGACTGCGGCCTGAGCAGTTCTTC | . | TRBJ2-1 | TRBD1 | TRBV6-5 | 15
CASSTRQGASEQYF | TGTGCCAGCAGCACCCGACAGGGGGCAAGCGAGCAGTACTTC | few | TRBJ2-7 | TRBD1 | TRBV7-6 | 14
CASSSQGGWTSRQYF | TGTGCCAGCAGCTCCCAAGGAGGCTGGACGAGCAGGCAGTACTTC | . | TRBJ2-7 | . | TRBV7-2 | 15
CATREVRVGTSGELFF | TGTGCCACCCGGGAGGTGAGGGTGGGGACTAGCGGGGAGCTGTTTTTT | . | TRBJ2-2 | TRBD2 | TRBV19 | 16
CASSEDGDLEKLFF | TGTGCCAGCAGTGAAGATGGCGATCTCGAAAAACTGTTTTTT | once | TRBJ1-4 | . | TRBV2 | 14
CASSVGQDLIF | TGTGCCAGCAGCGTCGGACAGGATCTCATCTTT | . | TRBJ1-1 | TRBD1 | TRBV9 | 11
CASSIDPRLGSYEQYF | TGTGCCAGTAGTATAGATCCCCGGCTCGGGAGTTACGAGCAGTACTTC | once | TRBJ2-7 | . | TRBV19 | 16
CASRVQDYGYTF | TGTGCCAGCAGAGTACAAGATTATGGCTACACCTTC | few | TRBJ1-2 | . | TRBV6-5 | 12
CASSSGTVDGYTF | TGTGCCAGCAGCTCCGGGACAGTTGATGGCTACACCTTC | . | TRBJ1-2 | TRBD1 | TRBV11-3 | 13
CASSPGTGNNEQFF | TGTGCCAGCTCACCAGGGACGGGGAACAATGAGCAGTTCTTC | once | TRBJ2-1 | . | TRBV18 | 14
CATRGYAGLDARQYF | TGTGCCACCAGAGGCTACGCCGGGCTTGACGCACGACAGTACTTC | . | TRBJ2-7 | . | TRBV27 | 15
CASSLSTSNEQFF | TGTGCCAGCAGCTTATCAACTAGCAATGAGCAGTTCTTC | once | TRBJ2-1 | . | TRBV5-4 | 13
CASSPPGPNTGELFF | TGTGCCAGCAGCCCGCCGGGACCGAACACCGGGGAGCTGTTTTTT | . | TRBJ2-2 | . | TRBV5-6 | 15
CASSRTSGSGETQYF | TGTGCCAGCTCGCGGACTAGCGGGAGCGGGGAGACCCAGTACTTC | . | TRBJ2-5 | TRBD2 | TRBV18 | 15
CSVEFSDQETQYF | TGCAGCGTTGAATTTTCGGATCAAGAGACCCAGTACTTC | . | TRBJ2-5 | . | TRBV29-1 | 13
CASSERSGRTGELFF | TGTGCCAGCAGTGAAAGGAGCGGGAGAACCGGGGAGCTGTTTTTT | once | TRBJ2-2 | TRBD2 | TRBV2 | 15
CASRGGGETQYF | TGTGCCAGCAGGGGTGGAGGAGAGACCCAGTACTTC | . | TRBJ2-5 | . | TRBV2 | 12
CASSVNGVIQETQYF | TGTGCCAGCAGTGTAAACGGGGTCATTCAAGAGACCCAGTACTTC | . | TRBJ2-5 | . | TRBV2 | 15
CASSSTTYEQYF | TGTGCCAGCAGCTCAACAACCTACGAGCAGTACTTC | few | TRBJ2-7 | . | TRBV7-2 | 12
CASSWGPLRGNQPQHF | TGCGCCAGCAGCTGGGGGCCTTTACGGGGTAATCAGCCCCAGCATTTT | . | TRBJ1-5 | . | TRBV5-1 | 16
CASSSLAGGGGYEQFF | TGTGCCAGCAGCTCATTAGCTGGGGGCGGAGGCTATGAGCAGTTCTTC | . | TRBJ2-1 | . | TRBV11-2 | 16
CASSLGAQETQYF | TGCGCCAGCAGCTTGGGGGCTCAAGAGACCCAGTACTTC | . | TRBJ2-5 | . | TRBV5-1 | 13
CASSIDRDWGNTGELFF | TGTGCCAGTAGTATAGACCGGGACTGGGGGAACACCGGGGAGCTGTTTTTT | . | TRBJ2-2 | . | TRBV19 | 17
CANPRDRSFYEQYF | TGCGCCAACCCTAGGGACCGCTCTTTCTACGAGCAGTACTTC | . | TRBJ2-7 | . | TRBV4-1 | 14
CASRQGASYNEQFF | TGTGCCAGCAGGCAGGGGGCTTCCTACAATGAGCAGTTCTTC | . | TRBJ2-1 | TRBD1 | TRBV2 | 14
CASSPDRHMNTEAFF | TGTGCCAGCAGTCCGGACAGGCACATGAACACTGAAGCTTTCTTT | . | TRBJ1-1 | TRBD1 | TRBV6-6 | 15
CASSLRAQRSTDTQYF | TGCGCCAGCAGCTTGCGGGCCCAGCGGAGCACAGATACGCAGTATTTT | . | TRBJ2-3 | . | TRBV5-1 | 16
CAIKSAERGTDTQYF | TGTGCCATCAAATCCGCGGAGAGGGGCACAGATACGCAGTATTTT | . | TRBJ2-3 | . | TRBV10-3 | 15
CASSPPGLAGGPVEQYF | TGTGCCAGCAGCCCTCCGGGACTAGCGGGAGGGCCCGTCGAGCAGTACTTC | . | TRBJ2-7 | TRBD2 | TRBV9 | 17
CAWRRDRGSVNTEAFF | TGTGCCTGGAGGCGGGACAGGGGGTCTGTGAACACTGAAGCTTTCTTT | . | TRBJ1-1 | TRBD1 | TRBV30 | 16
CASSLVDGSYYEQYF | TGTGCCAGCAGCTTAGTGGACGGGAGTTACTACGAGCAGTACTTC | . | TRBJ2-7 | . | TRBV7-2 | 15
CASSPAQGQNTEAFF | TGTGCCAGCAGCCCTGCCCAGGGGCAGAACACTGAAGCTTTCTTT | . | TRBJ1-1 | . | TRBV4-2 | 15
CASSPDDRGRLANEKLFF | TGTGCCAGCAGTCCCGACGACAGGGGGCGCCTGGCTAATGAAAAACTGTTTTTT | . | TRBJ1-4 | TRBD1 | TRBV27 | 18
CASSRGRNQPQHF | TGTGCCAGCTCTAGGGGCAGGAATCAGCCCCAGCATTTT | once | TRBJ1-5 | . | TRBV18 | 13
CASAKTDHGEQFF | TGTGCCAGCGCAAAGACGGATCACGGGGAGCAGTTCTTC | . | TRBJ2-1 | . | TRBV9 | 13
CASSLGSGETQYF | TGTGCCAGCAGCTTAGGATCCGGGGAGACCCAGTACTTC | . | TRBJ2-5 | . | TRBV11-3 | 13
CASSSTGGNTEAFF | TGCGCCAGCAGCAGTACAGGGGGCAACACTGAAGCTTTCTTT | once | TRBJ1-1 | TRBD1 | TRBV5-1 | 14
CASSLLASGGNNEQFF | TGTGCCAGCAGTTTATTAGCTAGCGGGGGCAACAATGAGCAGTTCTTC | . | TRBJ2-1 | TRBD2 | TRBV27 | 16
CASSFERFETQYF | TGTGCCAGCAGCTTTGAGAGGTTCGAGACCCAGTACTTC | . | TRBJ2-5 | . | TRBV11-3 | 13
CASSLVSGWPEAFF | TGTGCCAGCAGCTTAGTTTCAGGGTGGCCTGAAGCTTTCTTT | . | TRBJ1-1 | . | TRBV11-2 | 14
CASSPSRSSYNEQFF | TGTGCCAGCAGCCCCTCGAGGAGCTCCTACAATGAGCAGTTCTTC | . | TRBJ2-1 | . | TRBV7-3 | 15
CASSATSHGAWETQYF | TGTGCCAGCAGCGCCACCTCGCACGGGGCTTGGGAGACCCAGTACTTC | . | TRBJ2-5 | . | TRBV7-8 | 16
CASSLSGTSAYNEQFF | TGTGCCAGCAGCTTAAGTGGGACTAGCGCCTACAATGAGCAGTTCTTC | . | TRBJ2-1 | TRBD2 | TRBV7-2 | 16
CASSLAFGNTQYF | TGTGCCAGCAGCTTAGCGTTCGGGAATACGCAGTATTTT | . | TRBJ2-3 | . | TRBV7-2 | 13
CASSYSGKDNTEAFF | TGTGCCAGCAGTTACTCGGGGAAGGATAACACTGAAGCTTTCTTT | . | TRBJ1-1 | . | TRBV6-5 | 15
CASSPWGLGEIQYEQYF | TGTGCCAGCAGCCCCTGGGGTCTGGGGGAAATCCAGTACGAGCAGTACTTC | . | TRBJ2-7 | . | TRBV9 | 17
CASSPIGYGGYYEQYF | TGTGCCAGCAGCCCTATTGGGTACGGTGGGTACTACGAGCAGTACTTC | . | TRBJ2-7 | . | TRBV11-2 | 16